Listed below are T cell receptor beta chains from one sample, sequenced in a study of neoadjuvant anti-PD-1 for oral cavity cancer. Assay used: immunoSEQ multiplex PCR; TCRdb lists only in-frame clones, some missing. The sample has some 31,000 clones, roughly 79% seen once. Sequencing was performed on PBMCs, taken after nivolumab (anti-PD-1) treatment. The source is a person aged 40 to 85 with oral cavity squamous cell carcinoma. The CDR3 runs from the conserved cysteine through the conserved F or W. The D gene is left open where the match is weak. Clone size appears in some rows only: once, few, many, or a class for an expanded clone.

>-|once|TRBV30|TRBJ1-6
TGTGCCTGCCACCGCGGGGCCCTCTATAATTCACCCCTCCACTTT
CACHRGALYNSPLHF
>-|-|TRBV7-9|TRBJ2-2
TGTGCCAGCAGTGCAGGTATAATGACAGGTCACACCGGGGAGCTGTTTTTT
CASSAGIMTGHTGELFF
>TRBD1|-|TRBV5-6|TRBJ2-2
TGTGCCAGCAGCTACATGACAGGGACCGGGGAGCTGTTTTTT
CASSYMTGTGELFF
>-|once|TRBV4-3|TRBJ2-7
TGCGCCAGCAGCCAAGATCTGGGGAGCTCCTACGAGCAGTACTTC
CASSQDLGSSYEQYF
>-|-|TRBV4-3|TRBJ1-2
TGCGCCAGCAGCCAGGAAATAAGGGACGGCTATGGCTACACCTTC
CASSQEIRDGYGYTF
>-|once|TRBV7-3|TRBJ2-5
TGTGCCAGCAGCTTAGAACATGACGGGAACGGGGAGACCCAGTACTTC
CASSLEHDGNGETQYF
>-|-|TRBV5-4|TRBJ2-3
TGTGCCAGCAGCTTGGGGGGACTGGGCACAGATACGCAGTATTTT
CASSLGGLGTDTQYF
>-|-|TRBV19|TRBJ1-1
TGTGCCACCAGGACGGCTAACATGAACACTGAAGCTTTCTTT
CATRTANMNTEAFF
>-|-|TRBV25-1|TRBJ2-2
TGTGCCAGCGGCGGGAACACCGGGGAGCTGTTTTTT
CASGGNTGELFF
>TRBD2|-|TRBV7-2|TRBJ2-7
TGTGCCAGCAGCAAGACTAGCGGGGGGGAGTACGAGCAGTACTTC
CASSKTSGGEYEQYF
>-|-|TRBV7-9|TRBJ2-5
TGTGCCAGCAGCTTAGATGTCGGGACGAAGACCCAGTACTTC
CASSLDVGTKTQYF
>-|few|TRBV27|TRBJ1-6
TGTGCCAGCAGTTTCGGGGGGCGGAATTCACCCCTCCACTTT
CASSFGGRNSPLHF
>-|-|TRBV10-3|TRBJ2-7
TGTGCCATCAGTGATATGCAGAGCACCTACGAGCAGTACTTC
CAISDMQSTYEQYF
>-|-|TRBV5-6|TRBJ1-5
TGTGCCAGCAGCTTGGGTTGGGACCTGATACGTCAGCCCCAGCATTTT
CASSLGWDLIRQPQHF
>-|-|TRBV28|TRBJ2-7
TGTGCCAGCAGTTTGATAGGGAACATTGGGCAGTACTTC
CASSLIGNIGQYF
>TRBD1|-|TRBV11-2|TRBJ2-5
TGTGCCAGCACTGGACAGGGACTTCCTCAAGAGACCCAGTACTTC
CASTGQGLPQETQYF
>-|-|TRBV5-1|TRBJ2-1
TGCGCCAGCAGCTTGAGTGGCAGCTCCTACAATGAGCAGTTCTTC
CASSLSGSSYNEQFF
>TRBD2|-|TRBV7-2|TRBJ2-7
TGTGCCAGCAGCCTCGGCGCAGCGGGGGCCTTATACGAGCAGTACTTC
CASSLGAAGALYEQYF
>TRBD1|-|TRBV29-1|TRBJ1-1
TGCAGCCACCACACAGGGGGAGCTTTTGGCACTGAAGCTTTCTTT
CSHHTGGAFGTEAFF
>-|-|TRBV9|TRBJ1-4
TGTGCCAGCAGCGTACCCGGTGATAATGAAAAACTGTTTTTT
CASSVPGDNEKLFF
>-|-|TRBV6-5|TRBJ2-1
TGTGCCAGCAGTCCCCAGAGTGGCTCCTACAATGAGCAGTTCTTC
CASSPQSGSYNEQFF
>TRBD1|few|TRBV27|TRBJ1-6
TGTGCCAGCAGTCCGCGGACAGGGCCCAATTCACCCCTCCACTTT
CASSPRTGPNSPLHF
>-|once|TRBV2|TRBJ1-6
TGTGCCAGCATGAGGGGGGACTATAATTCACCCCTCCACTTT
CASMRGDYNSPLHF
>-|-|TRBV6-1|TRBJ2-3
TGTGCCAGCAGGGGTGGTCTAGCTTCAGATACGCAGTATTTT
CASRGGLASDTQYF
>-|-|TRBV11-3|TRBJ2-6
TGTGCCAGCAGCCCCCCTCGGGCCAACGTCCTGACTTTC
CASSPPRANVLTF
>-|-|TRBV27|TRBJ2-2
TGTGCCAGCAGTTTCGCGGGGGCCGACACCGGGGAGCTGTTTTTT
CASSFAGADTGELFF
>-|-|TRBV6-5|TRBJ2-1
TGTGCCAGCAGCATCGGGGGTGAGCAGTTCTTC
CASSIGGEQFF
>TRBD1|-|TRBV6-6|TRBJ2-2
TGTGCCAGCAGCCCCATTGGACAGGAAAACACCGGGGAGCTGTTTTTT
CASSPIGQENTGELFF
>TRBD2|-|TRBV6-6|TRBJ2-7
TGTGCCAGTAGTTACTCTCCTAGCGGGGTTTGGGAGCAGTACTTC
CASSYSPSGVWEQYF
>TRBD1|-|TRBV7-9|TRBJ1-4
TGTGCCAGCAGCTTAGGCCGGACAGGCGAGAATGAAAAACTGTTTTTT
CASSLGRTGENEKLFF
>-|-|TRBV6-5|TRBJ1-2
TGTGCCAGCAGTTACTCGGACAACTATGGCTACACCTTC
CASSYSDNYGYTF
>-|-|TRBV5-5|TRBJ2-7
TGTGCCAGCAGCTCCGGACGTCATCCGTACTTC
CASSSGRHPYF
>TRBD1|few|TRBV7-9|TRBJ2-5
TGTGCCAGCAGCCGCCGACAGGGGCGACAAGAGACCCAGTACTTC
CASSRRQGRQETQYF
>-|-|TRBV19|TRBJ1-4
TGTGCCAGTAGCCCGCGAGATACTGAAAAACTGTTTTTT
CASSPRDTEKLFF
>-|once|TRBV5-6|TRBJ1-4
TGTGCCAGCAGCTCCACCGTAGGGGCTAATGAAAAACTGTTTTTT
CASSSTVGANEKLFF
>-|-|TRBV2|TRBJ2-7
TGTGCCAGCAGTTTAAGCAGGGAAGCCTACGAGCAGTACTTC
CASSLSREAYEQYF
>TRBD1|-|TRBV10-2|TRBJ2-6
TGCGCCAGCAGCTCGGGACAGGTACTCTCTGGGGCCAACGTCCTGACTTTC
CASSSGQVLSGANVLTF
>-|-|TRBV25-1|TRBJ2-3
TGTGCCAGCAGTGAAGGCAGAGCTGCAGATACGCAGTATTTT
CASSEGRAADTQYF
>-|once|TRBV11-2|TRBJ2-2
TGTGCCAGCCAGAGTACGGGCACCGGGGAGCTGTTTTTT
CASQSTGTGELFF
>TRBD1|-|TRBV29-1|TRBJ1-1
TGCAGCGTTGATGACAGGGGGCCGAACACTGAAGCTTTCTTT
CSVDDRGPNTEAFF
>-|few|TRBV10-3|TRBJ1-1
TGTGCCATCAGTGAGGCCTGGGACACGCCCTCTGGGGACACTGAAGCTTTCTTT
CAISEAWDTPSGDTEAFF
>-|once|TRBV2|TRBJ1-3
TGTGCCAGCAGTGAATCTCGGGTGAACTCTGGAAACACCATATATTTT
CASSESRVNSGNTIYF
>TRBD1|-|TRBV7-8|TRBJ2-3
TGTGCCAGCAGCTCCGCAGGGGGTTTTACAGATACGCAGTATTTT
CASSSAGGFTDTQYF
>-|-|TRBV4-1|TRBJ1-3
TGCGCCAGCAGCCAAGCAGCAGGGGAGTCTGGAAACACCATATATTTT
CASSQAAGESGNTIYF
>-|-|TRBV5-4|TRBJ1-1
TGTGCCAGCAGCACGACGGGATCTCCTGGGGGATCGGCTGAAGCTTTCTTT
CASSTTGSPGGSAEAFF
>-|-|TRBV19|TRBJ2-5
TGTGCCAGTAGTAGTATAGTGAACCAAGAGACCCAGTACTTC
CASSSIVNQETQYF
>TRBD1|-|TRBV29-1|TRBJ1-1
TGCAGCGTTATGAGACAGGGGCGGTACACTGAAGCTTTCTTT
CSVMRQGRYTEAFF
>TRBD1|-|TRBV19|TRBJ1-5
TGTGCCAGTAGTATAGCCGGGACAGGGAGAAATCAGCCCCAGCATTTT
CASSIAGTGRNQPQHF
>-|-|TRBV18|TRBJ2-5
TGTGCCAGCTCACCACTGGGGGCAGGGGAAGAGACCCAGTACTTC
CASSPLGAGEETQYF
>-|-|TRBV14|TRBJ1-5
TGTGCCAGCAGCCCAGGGCACAATCAGCCCCAGCATTTT
CASSPGHNQPQHF
>-|-|TRBV7-2|TRBJ1-6
TGTGCCAGCAGCTTGGGAGGGATTAAGGGTTCACCCCTCCACTTT
CASSLGGIKGSPLHF
>-|few|TRBV6-5|TRBJ2-7
TGTGCCAGCAGTTATGGCAGGGGTTACGAGCAGTACTTC
CASSYGRGYEQYF
>-|few|TRBV2|TRBJ1-3
TGTGCCAGCAGGCTTGACAGCGACTCTGGAAACACCATATATTTT
CASRLDSDSGNTIYF